These 2 T cell receptor beta chains share one sample of origin, sequenced in a study of regulatory T cells in long-lasting Graves disease. For TCR beta, libraries came from iRepertoire HTBI primers and Arm-PCR of CDR3 regions. Each CDR3 protein gets one entry after TCRdb re-called the multiplex PCR reads with MiXCR. The table shows about 660,000 distinct CDR3 sequences, with around 32% occurring only once. The time point is: persistent/refractory GD, antithyroid drugs over 5 years with positive TRAb. PBMCs provided the RNA from which the TCR library was made. The material was peripheral blood mononuclear cells (PBMCs), obtained when the disease was refractory, from a patient treated with antithyroid drugs. The receptors derive from a female donor with Graves disease.

This clonotype was detected a few times. V is TRBV7-2 and J is TRBJ1-1; unclear D gene. From germline, CDR1 is SGHTA and CDR2 FQGNSA. Deletions cut 5 bases from V and 5 bases from J, with 15 bases between. The CDR3 extends over 14 amino acids. In nucleotides, the CDR3 is TGTGCCAGCAGCCGACCCGGCGGCCGAACTGAAGCTTTCTTT. It is translated as CASSRPGGRTEAFF.

This clonotype was counted once. An end of the junction does not agree with germline; a read error may underlie this. The V gene is TRBV5-1, the J gene TRBJ2-7, with D possibly being TRBD1 or TRBD2 (6 bases each). Germline-derived CDR1 and CDR2 are SGHRS and YFSETQ. This CDR3 has 16 residues. CDR3 in amino acids: CASSLVGGPLAYGQYF. The CDR3 DNA is TGCGCCAGCAGCTTGGTTGGGGGCCCACTAGCCTACGGGCAGTACTTC.